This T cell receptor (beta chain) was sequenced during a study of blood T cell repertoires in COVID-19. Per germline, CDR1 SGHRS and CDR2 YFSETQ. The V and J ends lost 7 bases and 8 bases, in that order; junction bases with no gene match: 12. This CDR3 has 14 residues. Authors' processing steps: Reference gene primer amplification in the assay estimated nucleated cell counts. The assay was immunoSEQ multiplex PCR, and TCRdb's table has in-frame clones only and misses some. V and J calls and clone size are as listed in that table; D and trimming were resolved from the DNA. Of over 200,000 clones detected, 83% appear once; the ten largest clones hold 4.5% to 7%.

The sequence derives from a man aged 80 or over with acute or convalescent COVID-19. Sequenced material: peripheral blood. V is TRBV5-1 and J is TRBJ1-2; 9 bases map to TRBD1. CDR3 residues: CASRLTTGGDGYTF. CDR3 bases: TGCGCCAGCCGACTTACGACAGGGGGAGACGGCTACACCTTC.